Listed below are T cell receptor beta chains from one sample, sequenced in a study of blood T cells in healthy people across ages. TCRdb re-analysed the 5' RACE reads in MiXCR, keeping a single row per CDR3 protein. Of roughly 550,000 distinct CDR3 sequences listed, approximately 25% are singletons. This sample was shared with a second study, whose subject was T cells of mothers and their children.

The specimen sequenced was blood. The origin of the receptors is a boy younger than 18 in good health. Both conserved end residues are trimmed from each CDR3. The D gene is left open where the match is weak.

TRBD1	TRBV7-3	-	ASSSTGGGRETQY
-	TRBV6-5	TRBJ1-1	ASSYSQGRTEAF
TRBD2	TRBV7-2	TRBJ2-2	ASSYSGGIGELF
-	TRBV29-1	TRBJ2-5	SADPTTHQETQY
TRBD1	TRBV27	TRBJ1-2	ASSKWDRENGYT
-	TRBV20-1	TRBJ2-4	SARVRAKNIQY
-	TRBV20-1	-	SATPVTGGLYEQY
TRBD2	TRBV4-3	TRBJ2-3	ASSQGGGGRAGDTQY
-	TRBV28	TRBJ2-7	ASSSQGINSGEQY
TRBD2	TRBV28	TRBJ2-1	ASSLRTSGSIAYNEQF
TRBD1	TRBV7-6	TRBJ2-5	ASSSGQGPHETQY
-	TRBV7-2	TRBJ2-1	ASSLGGRRSDEQF
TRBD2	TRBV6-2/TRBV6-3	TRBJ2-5	ASSPWTSLETQY
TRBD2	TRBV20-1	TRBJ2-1	SAGSGSYNEQF
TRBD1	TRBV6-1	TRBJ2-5	ASSEYRGQGTGQETQY
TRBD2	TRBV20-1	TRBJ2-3	SATGLAGFPDTQY
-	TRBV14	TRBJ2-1	ASSIRTSHAYNEQF
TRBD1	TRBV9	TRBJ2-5	ASSVGPGQGLKTQY
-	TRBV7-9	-	ASSPARNPSYEQY
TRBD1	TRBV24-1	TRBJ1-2	ATVQKIDRDAGYGYT
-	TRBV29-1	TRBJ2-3	SLSGSSTDTQY
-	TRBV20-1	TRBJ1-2	SASSQAGLAYGYT
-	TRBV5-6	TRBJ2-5	ASSLEWGFLIQETQY
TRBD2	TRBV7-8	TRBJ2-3	ASSLRDYADTQY
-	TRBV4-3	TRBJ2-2	ASSQERTASGELF
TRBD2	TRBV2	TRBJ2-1	ASPMGSGLNNEQF
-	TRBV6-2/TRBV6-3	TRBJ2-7	ASRKGDRPSYEQY
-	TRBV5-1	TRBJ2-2	ASSREGLGTGELF
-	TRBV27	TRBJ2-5	ASSSGGHQETQY
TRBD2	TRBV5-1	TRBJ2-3	ASSMTSGSSDTQY
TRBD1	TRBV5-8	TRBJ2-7	ATSDRGDYEQY
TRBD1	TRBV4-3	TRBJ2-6	ASSPRLQGSSGANVLT
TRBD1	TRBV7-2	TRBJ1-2	ASSLKTGSNGYT
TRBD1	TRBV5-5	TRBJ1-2	ASSLPQGDFYGYT
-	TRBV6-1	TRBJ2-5	ASSEGIAAETQY
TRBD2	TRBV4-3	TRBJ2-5	ASSQRIAGSRGTQY
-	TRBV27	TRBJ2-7	ASTNRGGYEQY
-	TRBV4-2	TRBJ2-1	ASSQPTGDEQF
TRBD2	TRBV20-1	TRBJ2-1	SARDPRSSGGSGEQF
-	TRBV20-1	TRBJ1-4	SARDVGVQKLF
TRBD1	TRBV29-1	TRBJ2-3	SVGRQGAEDTQY
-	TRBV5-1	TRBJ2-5	ASSPRGSLVGFQETQY
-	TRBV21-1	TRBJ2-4	ASISRGRSKNIQY
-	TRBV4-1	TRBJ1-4	ASSQDLPGEEKLF
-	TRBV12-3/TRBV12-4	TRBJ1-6	ASSNTPRRNSPLH
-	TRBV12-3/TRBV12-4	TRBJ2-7	ASKRSYEQY
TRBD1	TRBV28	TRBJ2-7	ASSLEDRDSEQY
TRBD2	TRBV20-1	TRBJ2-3	SAREGTSEPDTQY
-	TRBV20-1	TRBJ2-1	SARDFGVNEQF
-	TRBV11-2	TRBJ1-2	ASSYDGFNYGYT
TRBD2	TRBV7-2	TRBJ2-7	ASGVTSGGYEQY
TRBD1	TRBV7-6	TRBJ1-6	ASSPRDRDFGSPLH
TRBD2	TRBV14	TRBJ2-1	ASSPRTSGKYMVSDNEQF
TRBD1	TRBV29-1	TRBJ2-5	SATDRAETQY
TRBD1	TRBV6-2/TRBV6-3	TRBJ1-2	ASSYSYGQGAGGYT
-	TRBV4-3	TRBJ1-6	ASSHRESYNSPLH
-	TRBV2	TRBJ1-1	ASSDRLAGVGEAF
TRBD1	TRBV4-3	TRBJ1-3	ASSPRGRGQSGNTIY
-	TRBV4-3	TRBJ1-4	ASSQDGGRVGNEKLF
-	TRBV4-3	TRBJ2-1	ASSQDVGWVVGVWNEQF